This T cell receptor (beta chain) was documented in a study of shared clonotypes between healthy human individuals. This CDR3 region has 11 residues. The V end lost 7 bases, the J end lost 11 bases, and 15 bases lay between the germline ends. Investigators divided CD4+ cells into CD45RA+ naive and CD45RA-negative memory subsets. Every subset's genomic DNA went evenly onto several immunoSEQ plates. Assay: immunoSEQ multiplex PCR; the TCRdb copy retains only in-frame clones and omits some. The sample includes over a million clones, approximately 72% of them seen just once. In this sample, this clone turned up a few times.

V and J are TRBV5-3 and TRBJ1-2, with D possibly matching TRBD1 (5 bases). TRBV5-3 is designated an ORF whose function remains uncertain. The receptor's source is a man younger than 35 in good health. The material sequenced was memory CD4+ T cells sorted from blood. Documented subset: CD45RA-negative fraction. The CDR3 DNA follows: TGTGCCAGAGATAACAGGAATAGGTACACCTTC. This translates into CARDNRNRYTF.